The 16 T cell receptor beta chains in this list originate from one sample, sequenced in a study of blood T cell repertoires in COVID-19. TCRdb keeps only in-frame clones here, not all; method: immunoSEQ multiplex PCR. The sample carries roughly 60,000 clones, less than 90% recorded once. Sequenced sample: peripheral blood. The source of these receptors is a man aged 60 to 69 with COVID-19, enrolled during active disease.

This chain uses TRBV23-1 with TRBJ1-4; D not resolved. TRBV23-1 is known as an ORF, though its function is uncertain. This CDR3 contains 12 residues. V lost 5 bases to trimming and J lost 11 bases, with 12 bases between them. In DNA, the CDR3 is TGCGCCAGCAGTGTACTCCTAACTAAACTGTTTTTT. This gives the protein CASSVLLTKLFF.

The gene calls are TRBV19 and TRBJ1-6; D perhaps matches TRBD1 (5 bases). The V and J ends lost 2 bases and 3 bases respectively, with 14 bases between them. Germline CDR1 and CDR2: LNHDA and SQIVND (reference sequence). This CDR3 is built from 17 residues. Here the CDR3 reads CASSINRGADYNSPLHF. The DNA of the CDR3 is TGTGCCAGTAGTATAAATCGCGGGGCAGACTATAATTCACCCCTCCACTTT.

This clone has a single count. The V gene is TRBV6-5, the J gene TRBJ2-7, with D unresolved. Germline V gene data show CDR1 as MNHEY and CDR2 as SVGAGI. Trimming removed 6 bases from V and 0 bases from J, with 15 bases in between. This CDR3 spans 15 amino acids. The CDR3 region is CASSKTGSSSYEQYF. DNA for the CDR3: TGTGCCAGCAGCAAGACTGGTAGTAGCTCCTACGAGCAGTACTTC.

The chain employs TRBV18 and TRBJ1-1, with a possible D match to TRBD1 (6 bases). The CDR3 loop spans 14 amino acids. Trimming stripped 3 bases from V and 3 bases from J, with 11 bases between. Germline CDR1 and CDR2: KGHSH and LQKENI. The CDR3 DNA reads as TGTGCCAGCTCACCGGGGGCAGGGGACACTGAAGCTTTCTTT. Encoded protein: CASSPGAGDTEAFF.

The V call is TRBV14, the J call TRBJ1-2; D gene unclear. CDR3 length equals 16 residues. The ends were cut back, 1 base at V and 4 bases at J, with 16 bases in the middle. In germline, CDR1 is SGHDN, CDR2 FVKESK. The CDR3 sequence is CASSQADTLLGYGYTF. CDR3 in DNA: TGTGCCAGCAGCCAAGCCGACACCCTGCTGGGCTATGGCTACACCTTC.

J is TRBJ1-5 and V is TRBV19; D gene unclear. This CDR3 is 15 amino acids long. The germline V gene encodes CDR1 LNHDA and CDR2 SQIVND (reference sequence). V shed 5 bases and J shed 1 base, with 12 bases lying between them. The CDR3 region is CASSVPGGSNQPQHF. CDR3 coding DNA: TGTGCCAGTAGTGTCCCAGGTGGAAGCAATCAGCCCCAGCATTTT.

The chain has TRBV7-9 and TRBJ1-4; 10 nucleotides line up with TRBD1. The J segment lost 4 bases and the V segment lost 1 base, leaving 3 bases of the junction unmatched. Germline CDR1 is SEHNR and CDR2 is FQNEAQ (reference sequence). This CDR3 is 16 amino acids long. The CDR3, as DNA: TGTGCCAGCAGCTTAGGACAGGGGGCGGATAATGAAAAACTGTTTTTT. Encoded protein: CASSLGQGADNEKLFF.

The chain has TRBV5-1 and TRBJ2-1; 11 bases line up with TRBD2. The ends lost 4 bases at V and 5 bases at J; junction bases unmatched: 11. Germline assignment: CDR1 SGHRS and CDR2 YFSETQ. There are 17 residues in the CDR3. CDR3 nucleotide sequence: TGCGCCAGCAGCCCGGATACCGGACTAGCGGGCGACAATGAGCAGTTCTTC. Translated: CASSPDTGLAGDNEQFF.

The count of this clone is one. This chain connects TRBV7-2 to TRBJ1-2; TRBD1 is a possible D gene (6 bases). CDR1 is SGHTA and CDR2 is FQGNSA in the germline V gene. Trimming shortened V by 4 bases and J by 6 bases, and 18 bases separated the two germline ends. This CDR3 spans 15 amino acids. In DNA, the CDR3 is TGTGCCAGCAGCTCAACTCCAGGGGTTGTTAATGGCTACACCTTC. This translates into CASSSTPGVVNGYTF.

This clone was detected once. CDR3 protein: CASSEADPILAGGSYNEQFF. The CDR3 DNA reads as TGTGCCAGCAGTGAAGCGGACCCCATATTAGCGGGAGGTTCCTACAATGAGCAGTTCTTC. This chain links TRBV2 with TRBJ2-1; TRBD2 aligns across 10 bases. This CDR3 region has 20 residues. The V and J ends lost 0 bases and 1 base, in that order; junction bases with no gene match: 12. CDR1 and CDR2 (germline): SNHLY, FYNNEI. Full variable domain (rest looked up from reference TRBV2 and TRBJ2-1): EPEVTQTPSHQVTQMGQEVILRCVPISNHLYFYWYRQILGQKVEFLVSFYNNEISEKSEIFDDQFSVERPDGSNFTLKIRSTKLEDSAMYFCASSEADPILAGGSYNEQFFGPGTRLTVL.

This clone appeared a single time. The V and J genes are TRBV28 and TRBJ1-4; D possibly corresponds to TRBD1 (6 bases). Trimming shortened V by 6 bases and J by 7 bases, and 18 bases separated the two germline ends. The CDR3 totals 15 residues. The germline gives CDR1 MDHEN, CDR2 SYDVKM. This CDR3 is CASSPTGTLGEKLFF. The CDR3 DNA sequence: TGTGCCAGCAGCCCTACCGGGACATTAGGTGAAAAACTGTTTTTT.

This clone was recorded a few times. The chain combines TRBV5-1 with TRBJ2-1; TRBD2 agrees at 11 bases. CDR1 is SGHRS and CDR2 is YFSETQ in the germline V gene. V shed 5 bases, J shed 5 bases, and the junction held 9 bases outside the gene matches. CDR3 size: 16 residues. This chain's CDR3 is CASRSGLADRHNEQFF. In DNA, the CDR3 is TGCGCCAGCAGGTCGGGACTAGCGGACCGACACAATGAGCAGTTCTTC.

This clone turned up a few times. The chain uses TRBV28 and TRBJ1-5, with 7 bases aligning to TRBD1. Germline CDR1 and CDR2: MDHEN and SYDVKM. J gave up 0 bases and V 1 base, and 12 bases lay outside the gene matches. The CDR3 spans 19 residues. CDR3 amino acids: CASSLYARGAHYSNQPQHF. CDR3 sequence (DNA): TGTGCCAGCAGTTTATATGCCAGGGGGGCGCACTATAGCAATCAGCCCCAGCATTTT.

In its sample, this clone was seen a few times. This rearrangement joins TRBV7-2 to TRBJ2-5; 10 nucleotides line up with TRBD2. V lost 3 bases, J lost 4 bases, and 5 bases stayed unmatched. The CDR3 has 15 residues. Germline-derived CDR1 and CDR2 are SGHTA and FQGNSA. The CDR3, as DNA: TGTGCCAGCAGCTTCTACATAGCGGGAGGAGAGACCCAGTACTTC. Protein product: CASSFYIAGGETQYF.

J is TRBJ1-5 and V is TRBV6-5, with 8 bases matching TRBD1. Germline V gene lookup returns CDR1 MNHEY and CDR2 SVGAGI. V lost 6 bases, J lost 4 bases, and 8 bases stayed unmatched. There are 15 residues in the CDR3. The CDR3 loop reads CASRSGTGVNQPQHF. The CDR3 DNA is TGTGCCAGCAGATCCGGGACAGGAGTAAATCAGCCCCAGCATTTT.

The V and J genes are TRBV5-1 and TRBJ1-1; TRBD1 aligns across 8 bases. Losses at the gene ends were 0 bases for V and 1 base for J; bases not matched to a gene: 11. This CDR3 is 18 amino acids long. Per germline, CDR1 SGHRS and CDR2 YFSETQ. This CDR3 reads CASSLEGTGLGRNTEAFF. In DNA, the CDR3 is TGCGCCAGCAGCTTGGAAGGGACAGGTTTGGGGAGGAACACTGAAGCTTTCTTT.